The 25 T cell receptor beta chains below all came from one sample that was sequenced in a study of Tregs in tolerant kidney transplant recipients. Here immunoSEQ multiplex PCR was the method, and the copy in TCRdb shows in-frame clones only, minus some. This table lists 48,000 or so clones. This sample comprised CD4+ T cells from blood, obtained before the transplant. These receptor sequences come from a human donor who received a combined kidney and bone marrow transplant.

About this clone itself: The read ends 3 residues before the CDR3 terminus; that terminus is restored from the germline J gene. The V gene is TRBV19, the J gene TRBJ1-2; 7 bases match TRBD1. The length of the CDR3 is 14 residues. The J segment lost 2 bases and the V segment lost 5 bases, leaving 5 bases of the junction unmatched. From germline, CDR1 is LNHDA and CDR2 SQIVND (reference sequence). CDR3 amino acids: CASSDPGQNYGYTF. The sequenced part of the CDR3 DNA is TGTGCCAGTAGTGATCCGGGACAGAACTATGGC.

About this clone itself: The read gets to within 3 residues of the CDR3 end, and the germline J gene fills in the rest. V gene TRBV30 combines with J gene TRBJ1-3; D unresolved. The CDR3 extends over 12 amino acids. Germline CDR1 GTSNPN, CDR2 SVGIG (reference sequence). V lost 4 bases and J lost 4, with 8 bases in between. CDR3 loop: CAWNQKGNTIYF. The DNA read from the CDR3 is TGTGCCTGGAACCAGAAGGGAAACACC.

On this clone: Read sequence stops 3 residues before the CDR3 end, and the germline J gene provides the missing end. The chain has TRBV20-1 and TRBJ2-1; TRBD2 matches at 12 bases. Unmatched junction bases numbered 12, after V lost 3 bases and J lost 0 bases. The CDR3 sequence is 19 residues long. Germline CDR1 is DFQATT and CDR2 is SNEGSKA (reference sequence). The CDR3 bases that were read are TGCAGTGCTAGGGGGGCTAGCGGGAGGGCAGGTTCCTCCTACAATGAG. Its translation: CSARGASGRAGSSYNE. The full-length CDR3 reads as CSARGASGRAGSSYNEQFF.

Partial CDR3 DNA: TGCGCCAGCTCTGCCCCAGGGGCGAGTGAAAAA. As protein: CASSAPGASEK. The entire CDR3 protein is CASSAPGASEKLFF. The rearrangement links TRBV5-1 to TRBJ1-4; D may be TRBD1 (6 bases). The read is 3 residues too short to cover the CDR3 end, so that end is filled in from the germline J gene. The germline V gene has CDR1 SGHRS and CDR2 YFSETQ. V was trimmed by 7 bases and J by 7 bases, leaving 17 bases between them. This CDR3 is built from 14 residues. The full variable domain, in which reference TRBV5-1 and TRBJ1-4 provide the parts outside the CDR3, is KAGVTQTPRYLIKTRGQQVTLSCSPISGHRSVSWYQQTPGQGLQFLFEYFSETQRNKGNFPGRFSGRQFSNSRSEMNVSTLELGDSALYLCASSAPGASEKLFFGSGTQLSVL.

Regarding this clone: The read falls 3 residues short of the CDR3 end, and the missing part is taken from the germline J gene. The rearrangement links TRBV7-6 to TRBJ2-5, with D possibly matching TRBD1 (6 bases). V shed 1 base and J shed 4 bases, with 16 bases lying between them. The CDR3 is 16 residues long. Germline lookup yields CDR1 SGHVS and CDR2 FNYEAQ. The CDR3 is CASSLVSRGRGETQYF. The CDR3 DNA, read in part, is TGTGCCAGCAGCTTAGTCTCCAGGGGCCGGGGAGAGACC.

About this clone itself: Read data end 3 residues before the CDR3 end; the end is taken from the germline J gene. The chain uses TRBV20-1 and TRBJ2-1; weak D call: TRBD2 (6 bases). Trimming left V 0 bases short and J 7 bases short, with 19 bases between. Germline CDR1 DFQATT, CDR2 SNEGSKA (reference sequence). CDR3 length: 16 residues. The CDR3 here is CSARDLLYTSRNEQFF. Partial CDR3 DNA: TGCAGTGCTAGAGATCTATTGTATACTAGCCGAAATGAG.

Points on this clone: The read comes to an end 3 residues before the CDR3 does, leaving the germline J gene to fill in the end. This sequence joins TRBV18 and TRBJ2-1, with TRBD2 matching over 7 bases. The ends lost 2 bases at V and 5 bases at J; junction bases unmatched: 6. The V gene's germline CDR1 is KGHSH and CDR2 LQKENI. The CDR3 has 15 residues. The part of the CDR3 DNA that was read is TGTGCCAGCTCACCAAGTGGACTAGGGGACAATGAG. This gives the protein CASSPSGLGDNE. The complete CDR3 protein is CASSPSGLGDNEQFF. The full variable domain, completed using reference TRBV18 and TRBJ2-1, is NAGVMQNPRHLVRRRGQEARLRCSPMKGHSHVYWYRQLPEEGLKFMVYLQKENIIDESGMPKERFSAEFPKEGPSILRIQQVVRGDSAAYFCASSPSGLGDNEQFFGPGTRLTVL.

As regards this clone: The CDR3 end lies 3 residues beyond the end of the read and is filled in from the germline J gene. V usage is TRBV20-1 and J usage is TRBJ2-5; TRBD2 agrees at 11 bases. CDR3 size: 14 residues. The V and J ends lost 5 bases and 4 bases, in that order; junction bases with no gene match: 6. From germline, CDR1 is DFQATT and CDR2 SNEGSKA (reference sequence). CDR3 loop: CSAHSGRGRETQYF. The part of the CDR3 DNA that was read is TGCAGTGCTCATAGCGGGAGGGGTCGAGAGACC.

The CDR3 loop reads CASSDAGEQFF. The covered CDR3 bases are TGTGCCAGCAGTGACGCGGGTGAG. This chain uses TRBV6-1 with TRBJ2-1, with D perhaps TRBD2 (5 bases). The read falls 3 residues short of the CDR3 end, and the missing part is taken from the germline J gene. This CDR3 has 11 residues. The germline V and J ends were trimmed by 3 bases and 9 bases, with 6 bases remaining between them. Germline V gene sequence: CDR1 MNHNS, CDR2 SASEGT.

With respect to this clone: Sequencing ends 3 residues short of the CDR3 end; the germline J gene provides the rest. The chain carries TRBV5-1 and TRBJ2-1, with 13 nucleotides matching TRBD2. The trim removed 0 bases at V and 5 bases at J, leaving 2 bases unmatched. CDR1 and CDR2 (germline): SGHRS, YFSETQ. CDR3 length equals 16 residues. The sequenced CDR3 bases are TGCGCCAGCAGCTTGGGAGGGACTAGCGGGAACAATGAG. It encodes CASSLGGTSGNNE. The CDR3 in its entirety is CASSLGGTSGNNEQFF.

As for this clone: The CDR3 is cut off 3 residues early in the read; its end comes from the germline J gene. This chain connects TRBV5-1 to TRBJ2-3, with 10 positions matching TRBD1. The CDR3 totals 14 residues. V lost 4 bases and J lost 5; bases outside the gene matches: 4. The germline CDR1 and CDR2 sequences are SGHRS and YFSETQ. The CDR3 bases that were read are TGCGCCAGCAGCGGCGGACAGGGGGAAGATACG. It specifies CASSGGQGEDT. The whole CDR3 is CASSGGQGEDTQYF.

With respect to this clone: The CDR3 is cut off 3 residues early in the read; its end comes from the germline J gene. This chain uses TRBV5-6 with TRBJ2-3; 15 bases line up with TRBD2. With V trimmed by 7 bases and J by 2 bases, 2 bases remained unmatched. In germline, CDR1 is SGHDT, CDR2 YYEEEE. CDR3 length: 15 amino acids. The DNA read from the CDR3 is TGTGCCAGCGGACTAGCGGGAGGGTTCACAGATACG. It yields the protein CASGLAGGFTDT. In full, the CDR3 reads CASGLAGGFTDTQYF.

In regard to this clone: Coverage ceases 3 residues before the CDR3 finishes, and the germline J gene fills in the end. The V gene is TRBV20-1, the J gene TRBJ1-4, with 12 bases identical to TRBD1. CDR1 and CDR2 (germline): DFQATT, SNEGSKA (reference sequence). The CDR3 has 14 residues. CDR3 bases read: TGCAGTGCTAGTGCCGGGACAGGGGGCGGCCAA. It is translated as CSASAGTGGGQ. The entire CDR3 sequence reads CSASAGTGGGQLFF.

Incomplete CDR3 DNA: TGTGCCAGCAGCTTAATGCTCCTAGCTGGGGCCGGGGAG. Its protein product is CASSLMLLAGAGE. The entire CDR3 protein is CASSLMLLAGAGELFF. This chain uses TRBV7-6 with TRBJ2-2, with a weak D call TRBD2 (5 bases). The sequence runs out 3 residues before the end of the CDR3; the remainder is reconstructed from the germline J gene. The CDR3 runs to 16 residues. Trimming left V 2 bases short and J 6 bases short, with 16 bases between. Germline V CDR1 and CDR2: SGHVS, FNYEAQ.

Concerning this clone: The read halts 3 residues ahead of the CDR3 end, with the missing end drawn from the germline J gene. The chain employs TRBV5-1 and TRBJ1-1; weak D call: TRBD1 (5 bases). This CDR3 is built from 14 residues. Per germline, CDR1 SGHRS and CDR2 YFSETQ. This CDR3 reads CASSRGSTEREAFF. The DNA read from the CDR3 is TGCGCCAGCAGCCGAGGATCGACAGAAAGAGAA. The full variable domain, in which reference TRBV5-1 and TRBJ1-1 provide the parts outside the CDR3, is KAGVTQTPRYLIKTRGQQVTLSCSPISGHRSVSWYQQTPGQGLQFLFEYFSETQRNKGNFPGRFSGRQFSNSRSEMNVSTLELGDSALYLCASSRGSTEREAFFGQGTRLTVV.

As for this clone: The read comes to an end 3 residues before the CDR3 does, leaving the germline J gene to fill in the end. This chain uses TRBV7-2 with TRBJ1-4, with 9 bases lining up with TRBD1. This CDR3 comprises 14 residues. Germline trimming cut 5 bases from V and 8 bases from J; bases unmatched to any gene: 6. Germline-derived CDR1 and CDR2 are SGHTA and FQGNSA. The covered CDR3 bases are TGTGCCAGCAGCAAGGGACAGGGTACCGAAAAA. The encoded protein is CASSKGQGTEK. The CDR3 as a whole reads CASSKGQGTEKLFF.

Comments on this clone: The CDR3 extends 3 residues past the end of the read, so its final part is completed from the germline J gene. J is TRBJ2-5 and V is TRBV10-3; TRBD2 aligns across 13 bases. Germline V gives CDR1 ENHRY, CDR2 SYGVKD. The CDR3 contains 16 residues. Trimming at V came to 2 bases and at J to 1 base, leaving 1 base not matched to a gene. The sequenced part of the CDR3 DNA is TGTGCCATCAGTGAGGGGACTAGCGGGGCCCAAGAGACC. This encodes CAISEGTSGAQET. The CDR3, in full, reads CAISEGTSGAQETQYF.

The CDR3 reads CSAPSENTEAFF. Incomplete CDR3 DNA: TGCAGTGCTCCTAGCGAGAACACTGAA. This chain uses TRBV20-1 with TRBJ1-1; no definite D call. The read ends 3 residues early relative to the CDR3; the germline J gene fills the gap. The CDR3 has 12 amino acids. Germline V gives CDR1 DFQATT, CDR2 SNEGSKA (reference sequence). Trimming cost V 5 bases and J 1 base, with 8 bases left between them.

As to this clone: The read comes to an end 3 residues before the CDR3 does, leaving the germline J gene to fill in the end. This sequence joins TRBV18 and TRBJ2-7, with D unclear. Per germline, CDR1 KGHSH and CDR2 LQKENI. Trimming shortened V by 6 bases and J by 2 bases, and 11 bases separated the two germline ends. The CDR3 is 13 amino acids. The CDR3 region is CASSLSETYEQYF. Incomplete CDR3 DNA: TGTGCCAGCTCGCTGTCAGAGACCTACGAG.

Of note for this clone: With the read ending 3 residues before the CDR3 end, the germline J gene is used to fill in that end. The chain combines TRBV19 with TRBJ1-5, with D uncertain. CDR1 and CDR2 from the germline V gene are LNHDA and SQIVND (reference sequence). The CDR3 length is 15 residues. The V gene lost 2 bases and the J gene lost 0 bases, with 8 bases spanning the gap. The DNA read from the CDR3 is TGTGCCAGTAGTATACGGGGTGATAGCAATCAGCCC. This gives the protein CASSIRGDSNQP. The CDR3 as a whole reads CASSIRGDSNQPQHF.

Incomplete CDR3 DNA: TGTGCCAGCTCAGATAGCGGAATTACAGATACG. Translated: CASSDSGITDT. From start to end, the CDR3 is CASSDSGITDTQYF. V usage is TRBV18 and J usage is TRBJ2-3; tentative D call: TRBD2 (6 bases). The CDR3 is cut off 3 residues early in the read; its end comes from the germline J gene. Germline values: CDR1 KGHSH, CDR2 LQKENI. The CDR3 loop spans 14 amino acids. V lost 5 bases and J lost 3, with 12 bases in between.

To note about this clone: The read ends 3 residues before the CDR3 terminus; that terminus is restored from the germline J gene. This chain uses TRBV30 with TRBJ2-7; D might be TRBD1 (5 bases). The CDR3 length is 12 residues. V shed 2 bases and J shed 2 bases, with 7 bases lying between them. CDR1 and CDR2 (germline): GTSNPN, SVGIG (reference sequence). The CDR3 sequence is CAWSQGTYEQYF. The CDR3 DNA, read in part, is TGTGCCTGGAGTCAGGGAACCTACGAG. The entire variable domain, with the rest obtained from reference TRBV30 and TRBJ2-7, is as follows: SQTIHQWPATLVQPVGSPLSLECTVEGTSNPNLYWYRQAAGRGLQLLFYSVGIGQISSEVPQNLSASRPQDRQFILSSKKLLLSDSGFYLCAWSQGTYEQYFGPGTRLTVT.

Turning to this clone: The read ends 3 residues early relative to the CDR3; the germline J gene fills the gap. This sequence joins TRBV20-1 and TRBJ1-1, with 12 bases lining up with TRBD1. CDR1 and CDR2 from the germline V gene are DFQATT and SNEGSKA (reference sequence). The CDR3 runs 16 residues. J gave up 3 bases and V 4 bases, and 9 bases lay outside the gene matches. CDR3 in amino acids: CSANPGQGARYTEAFF. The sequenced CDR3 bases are TGCAGTGCTAATCCGGGACAGGGGGCGAGGTACACTGAA.

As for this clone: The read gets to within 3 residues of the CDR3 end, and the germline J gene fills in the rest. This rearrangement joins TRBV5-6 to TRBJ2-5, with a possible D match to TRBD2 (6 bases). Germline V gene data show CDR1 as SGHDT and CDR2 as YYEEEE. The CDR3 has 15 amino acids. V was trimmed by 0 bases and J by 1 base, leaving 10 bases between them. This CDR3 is CASSLGWDSQETQYF. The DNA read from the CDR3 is TGTGCCAGCAGCTTGGGATGGGACTCCCAAGAGACC.

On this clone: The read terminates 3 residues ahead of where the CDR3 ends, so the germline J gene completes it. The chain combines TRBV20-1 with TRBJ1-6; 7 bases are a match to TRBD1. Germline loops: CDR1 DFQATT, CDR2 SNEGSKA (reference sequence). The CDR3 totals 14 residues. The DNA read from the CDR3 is TGCAGCACCTTTCGGGACAGAGGGAATTCACCC. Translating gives CSTFRDRGNSP. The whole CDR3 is CSTFRDRGNSPLHF.